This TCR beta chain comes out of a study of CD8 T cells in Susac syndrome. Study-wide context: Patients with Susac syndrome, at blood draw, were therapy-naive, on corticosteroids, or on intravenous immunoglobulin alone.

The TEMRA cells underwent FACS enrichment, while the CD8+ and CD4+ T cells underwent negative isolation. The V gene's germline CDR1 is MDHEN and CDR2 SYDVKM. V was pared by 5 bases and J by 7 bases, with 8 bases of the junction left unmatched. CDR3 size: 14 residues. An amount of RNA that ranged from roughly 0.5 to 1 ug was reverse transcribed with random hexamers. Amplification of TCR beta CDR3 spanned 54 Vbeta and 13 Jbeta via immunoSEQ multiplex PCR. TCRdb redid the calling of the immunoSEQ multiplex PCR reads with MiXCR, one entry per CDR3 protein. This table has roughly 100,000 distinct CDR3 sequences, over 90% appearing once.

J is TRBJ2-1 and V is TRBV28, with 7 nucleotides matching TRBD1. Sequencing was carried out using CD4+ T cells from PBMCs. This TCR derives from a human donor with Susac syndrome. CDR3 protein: CASSPGQIVNEQFF. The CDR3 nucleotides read TGTGCCAGCAGTCCGGGACAGATTGTGAATGAGCAGTTCTTC.